This T cell receptor (beta chain) came from a study of blood T cell repertoires in COVID-19. This clone occurred a few times. Trimming cost V 5 bases and J 4 bases, with 11 bases left between them. The germline gives CDR1 MNHNY, CDR2 SVGAGI (reference sequence). The CDR3 sequence is 13 residues long. Study processing details: Reference gene primers were amplified, and this amplification served to estimate nucleated cell counts. Measured with immunoSEQ multiplex PCR; TCRdb has only the in-frame clones, and not every one. D and trimming come from the DNA, and the V and J calls and clone size come from that table. The sample lists 140,000 to 150,000 clones; around 80% were seen once.

V gene TRBV6-6 combines with J gene TRBJ1-2; possible D gene TRBD1, 5 bases. Specimen: peripheral blood. The origin of this receptor is a man aged 55 to 70 with acute or convalescent COVID-19. The CDR3: CASSPVGGYGYTF. The CDR3 DNA reads as TGTGCCAGCAGTCCCGTGGGGGGCTATGGCTACACCTTC.